The 13 T cell receptor beta chains in this list originate from one sample, sequenced in a study of identical twins. From the 5' RACE reads, TCRdb called clonotypes with MiXCR, one entry per CDR3 protein. Of about 530,000 distinct CDR3 sequences listed, 20% to 25% are singletons. A further study also used this sample, focusing on yellow fever vaccine responses in identical twins.

The sequencing input was CD4+ T cells sorted from blood. The receptors originated from a woman between 18 and 29 years old in good health.

The CDR3 DNA sequence: TGTGCCAGCAGTGCCGTTCCCGGGGCCAACGTCCTGACTTTC. Protein: CASSAVPGANVLTF. The V call is TRBV2, the J call TRBJ2-6; D gene unclear. V lost 4 bases, J lost 4 bases, and 8 bases lay in between. The CDR3 is 14 amino acids. Germline CDR1 SNHLY, CDR2 FYNNEI.

The rearrangement joins TRBV2 to TRBJ2-1; D unclear. Germline V lookup: CDR1 SNHLY, CDR2 FYNNEI. V lost 6 bases and J 3 bases, leaving 15 bases between the germline ends. The CDR3 extends over 15 amino acids. CDR3: CASSFPAAGYNEQFF. The CDR3 nucleotides read TGTGCCAGCAGCTTCCCAGCAGCAGGCTACAATGAGCAGTTCTTC. The complete variable domain, with remaining parts taken from reference TRBV2 and TRBJ2-1, reads EPEVTQTPSHQVTQMGQEVILRCVPISNHLYFYWYRQILGQKVEFLVSFYNNEISEKSEIFDDQFSVERPDGSNFTLKIRSTKLEDSAMYFCASSFPAAGYNEQFFGPGTRLTVL.

As concerns this clonotype: A much larger clone differs by one base, so this may be a read error. V and J are TRBV25-1 and TRBJ2-3; 8 nucleotides line up with TRBD2. The CDR3 sequence is 15 residues long. Germline V gene lookup returns CDR1 MGHDK and CDR2 SYGVNS. V dropped 5 bases and J dropped 3; count of bases not matched to a gene: 7. CDR3 protein: CASSSRTSRTDTQYF. The CDR3 nucleotides read TGTGCCAGCAGTTCACGGACTAGCAGGACAGATACGCAGTATTTT.

This clonotype was seen a few times. The J gene is TRBJ2-3, the V gene TRBV20-1; no clear D. This CDR3 has 15 amino acids. From germline, CDR1 is DFQATT and CDR2 SNEGSKA (reference sequence). Trimming took 3 bases from V and 2 from J, leaving 15 bases between them. In DNA form, the CDR3 reads TGCAGTGCTAGGCGTAGCTTTGGGGTCACAGATACGCAGTATTTT. Amino acids: CSARRSFGVTDTQYF.

V usage is TRBV12-3 or TRBV12-4 and J usage is TRBJ2-6; 8 bases are shared with TRBD1. This CDR3 is 16 amino acids long. The ends lost 7 bases at V and 0 bases at J; junction bases unmatched: 5. DNA for the CDR3: TGTGCCAGCACCTTAACAGGGGGCTCTGGGGCCAACGTCCTGACTTTC. Translation gives CASTLTGGSGANVLTF.

This sequence joins TRBV3-1 and TRBJ2-7, with 9 bases aligning to TRBD2. Per the germline V gene, CDR1 is LGHDT and CDR2 is YNNKEL (reference sequence). Losses at the gene ends were 1 base for V and 3 bases for J; bases not matched to a gene: 7. The CDR3 consists of 16 residues. CDR3 in DNA: TGTGCCAGCAGCCAAGGTAGCGGGAGAGGAGGCTACGAGCAGTACTTC. The encoded protein is CASSQGSGRGGYEQYF.

This clonotype was detected a few times. The chain carries TRBV7-9 and TRBJ2-1; D uncertain. The germline V and J ends were trimmed by 3 bases and 5 bases, with 11 bases remaining between them. From germline, CDR1 is SEHNR and CDR2 FQNEAQ (reference sequence). The CDR3 has 14 amino acids. The DNA of the CDR3 is TGTGCCAGCAGCTTTGCACAGAAAGACAATGAGCAGTTCTTC. Protein sequence: CASSFAQKDNEQFF.

This clonotype was observed a few times. V usage is TRBV7-2 and J usage is TRBJ2-1; 9 bases fit TRBD1. Germline V gene data show CDR1 as SGHTA and CDR2 as FQGNSA. Germline trimming cut 3 bases from V and 1 base from J; bases unmatched to any gene: 7. The CDR3 totals 17 residues. CDR3 protein: CASSLQPGTGSYNEQFF. The CDR3, as DNA: TGTGCCAGCAGCTTGCAGCCCGGGACAGGGTCCTACAATGAGCAGTTCTTC. The whole variable domain, remainder taken from reference TRBV7-2 and TRBJ2-1, is GAGVSQSPSNKVTEKGKDVELRCDPISGHTALYWYRQSLGQGLEFLIYFQGNSAPDKSGLPSDRFSAERTGGSVSTLTIQRTQQEDSAVYLCASSLQPGTGSYNEQFFGPGTRLTVL.

The sample holds many counts of this clonotype. V usage is TRBV5-1 and J usage is TRBJ2-7; D is unclear. Deletions cut 0 bases from V and 4 bases from J, with 5 bases between. The CDR3 spans 12 residues. Looked up from germline, CDR1 is SGHRS and CDR2 is YFSETQ. Written as DNA, the CDR3 is TGCGCCAGCAGCTTGGGTATGTACGAGCAGTACTTC. Translated: CASSLGMYEQYF.

This chain connects TRBV2 to TRBJ2-1; the D call may be TRBD1 or TRBD2 (5 bases each). Germline CDR1 reads SNHLY; CDR2 reads FYNNEI. This CDR3 has 15 amino acids. The ends were cut back, 2 bases at V and 4 bases at J, with 12 bases in the middle. CDR3 in DNA: TGTGCCAGCAGTGAATTGGGACGCCCTTACAATGAGCAGTTCTTC. Translated, it gives CASSELGRPYNEQFF.

The J gene is TRBJ1-2, the V gene TRBV12-3 or TRBV12-4, with D maybe TRBD1 (5 bases). With 7 bases removed from V and 8 bases from J, the gap between germline ends came to 17 bases. The CDR3 is made up of 13 amino acids. The CDR3 sequence is CASTPGGAWGYTF. The CDR3 DNA reads TGTGCCAGCACCCCCGGAGGGGCTTGGGGCTACACCTTC.

This clonotype was seen a handful of times. CDR3 DNA: TGTGCCAGCAGCTTATCGATTGGGAACGAGCAGTACGTC. Protein sequence: CASSLSIGNEQYV. This sequence joins TRBV11-2 and TRBJ2-7, with no clear D. Germline-derived CDR1 and CDR2 are SGHAT and FQNNGV. The CDR3 loop spans 13 amino acids. V was shortened by 2 bases and J by 5 bases, with 10 bases between the two germline ends.

Ten or more counts support this clonotype. The CDR3 DNA sequence: TGTGCCACCAGCGGACAGGGGAGCACCGGGGAGCTGTTTTTT. Protein product: CATSGQGSTGELFF. The V and J genes are TRBV24-1 and TRBJ2-2; 9 nucleotides align to TRBD1. Trimming cost V 7 bases and J 4 bases; bases outside gene matches: 3. The V gene's germline CDR1 is KGHDR and CDR2 SFDVKD. The CDR3 runs to 14 residues.